This T cell receptor (beta chain) was captured by sequencing in a study of T cell responses to AZD1222 COVID-19 vaccine. Study results and limitations: Repertoire sampling occurred only after the peak T cell response. Unmutated regions of variants are reportedly targeted by nearly half of spike-specific TCRs.

V shed 6 bases and J shed 2 bases, with 10 bases lying between them. This CDR3 region has 13 residues. From germline, CDR1 is WSHSY and CDR2 SAAADI. TCRdb keeps only in-frame clones here, not all; method: immunoSEQ multiplex PCR. The profile shows 100,000 to 150,000 clones, about 89% of them singletons. In regard to this clone: Its target is unknown.

This receptor was taken from an adult in good health. This chain links TRBV10-2 with TRBJ2-5; D may be TRBD1 (5 bases). Sequenced material: peripheral blood, taken on day 0 of AZD1222 vaccination. In nucleotides, the CDR3 is TGCGCCAGCAGCTACGACAGTCAAGAGACCCAGTACTTC. Amino acid sequence: CASSYDSQETQYF.